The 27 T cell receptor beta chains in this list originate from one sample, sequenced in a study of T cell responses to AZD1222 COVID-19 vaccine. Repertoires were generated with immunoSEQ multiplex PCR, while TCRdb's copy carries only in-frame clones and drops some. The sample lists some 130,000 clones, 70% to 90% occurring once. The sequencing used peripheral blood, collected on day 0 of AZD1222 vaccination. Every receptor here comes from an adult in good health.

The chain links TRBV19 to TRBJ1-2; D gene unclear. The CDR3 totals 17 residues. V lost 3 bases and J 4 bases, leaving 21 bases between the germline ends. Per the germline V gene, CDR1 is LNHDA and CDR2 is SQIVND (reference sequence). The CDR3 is CASSIVPSPGVSYGYTF. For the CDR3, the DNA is TGTGCCAGTAGTATCGTCCCATCTCCTGGGGTTAGCTATGGCTACACCTTC.

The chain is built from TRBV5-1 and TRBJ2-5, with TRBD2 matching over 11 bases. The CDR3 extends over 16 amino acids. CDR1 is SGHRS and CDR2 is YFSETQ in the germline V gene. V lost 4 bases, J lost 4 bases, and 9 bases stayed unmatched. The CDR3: CASSILAGGQGETQYF. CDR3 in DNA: TGCGCCAGCAGCATTCTAGCGGGGGGCCAGGGAGAGACCCAGTACTTC.

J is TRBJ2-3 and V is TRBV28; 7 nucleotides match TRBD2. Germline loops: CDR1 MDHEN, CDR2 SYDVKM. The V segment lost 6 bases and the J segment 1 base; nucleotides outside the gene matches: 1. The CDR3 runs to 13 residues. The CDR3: CASSRGGTDTQYF. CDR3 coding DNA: TGTGCCAGCAGCCGGGGGGGCACAGATACGCAGTATTTT.

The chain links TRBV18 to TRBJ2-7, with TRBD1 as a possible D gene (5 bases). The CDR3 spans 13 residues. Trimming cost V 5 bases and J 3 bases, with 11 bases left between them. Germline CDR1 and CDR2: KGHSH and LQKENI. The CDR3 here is CASSASGLYEQYF. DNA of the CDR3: TGTGCCAGCTCAGCTTCAGGGCTCTACGAGCAGTACTTC.

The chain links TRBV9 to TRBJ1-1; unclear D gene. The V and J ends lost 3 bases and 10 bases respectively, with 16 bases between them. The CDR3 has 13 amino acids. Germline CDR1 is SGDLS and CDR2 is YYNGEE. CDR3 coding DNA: TGTGCCAGCAGCGCGAGCCGGTTCGGTGGAGCTTTCTTT. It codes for CASSASRFGGAFF.

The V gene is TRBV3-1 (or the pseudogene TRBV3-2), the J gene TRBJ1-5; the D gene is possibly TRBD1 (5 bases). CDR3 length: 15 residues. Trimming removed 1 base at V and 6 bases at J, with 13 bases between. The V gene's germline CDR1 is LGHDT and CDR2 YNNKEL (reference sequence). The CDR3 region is CASSQAPGRGQPQHF. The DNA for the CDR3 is TGTGCCAGCAGCCAAGCCCCAGGGAGGGGTCAGCCCCAGCATTTT.

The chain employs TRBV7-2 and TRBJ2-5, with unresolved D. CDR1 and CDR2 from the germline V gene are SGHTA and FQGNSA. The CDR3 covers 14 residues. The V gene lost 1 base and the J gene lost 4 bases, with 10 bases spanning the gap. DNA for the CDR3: TGTGCCAGCAGCTTAGGAGTTAGCCGAGAGACCCAGTACTTC. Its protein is CASSLGVSRETQYF.

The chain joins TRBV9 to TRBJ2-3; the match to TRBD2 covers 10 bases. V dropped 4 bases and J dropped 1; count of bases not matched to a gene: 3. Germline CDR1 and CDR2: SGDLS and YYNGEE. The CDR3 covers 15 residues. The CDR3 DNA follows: TGTGCCAGCAGCCCCCTAGCGGGGGGCACAGATACGCAGTATTTT. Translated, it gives CASSPLAGGTDTQYF.

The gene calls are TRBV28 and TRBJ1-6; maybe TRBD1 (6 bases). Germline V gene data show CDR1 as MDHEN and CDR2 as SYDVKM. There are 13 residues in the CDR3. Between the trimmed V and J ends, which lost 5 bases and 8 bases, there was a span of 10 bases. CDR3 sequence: CASSLDRYSPLHF. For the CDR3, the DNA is TGTGCCAGCAGTCTAGACAGGTATTCACCCCTCCACTTT.

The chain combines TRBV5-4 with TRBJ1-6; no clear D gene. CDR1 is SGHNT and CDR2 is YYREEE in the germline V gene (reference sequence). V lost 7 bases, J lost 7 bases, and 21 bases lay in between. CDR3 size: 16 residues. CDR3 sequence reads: CASLRRGEGRNSPLHF. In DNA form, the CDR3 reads TGTGCCAGCCTGAGAAGAGGTGAGGGAAGAAATTCACCCCTCCACTTT.

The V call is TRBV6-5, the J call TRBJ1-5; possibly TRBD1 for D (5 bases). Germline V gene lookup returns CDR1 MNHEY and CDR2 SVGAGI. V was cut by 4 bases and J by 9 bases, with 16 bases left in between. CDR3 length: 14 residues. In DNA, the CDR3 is TGTGCCAGCAGTTTACGGGAGGGGAGGTTGCCCCAGCATTTT. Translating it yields CASSLREGRLPQHF.

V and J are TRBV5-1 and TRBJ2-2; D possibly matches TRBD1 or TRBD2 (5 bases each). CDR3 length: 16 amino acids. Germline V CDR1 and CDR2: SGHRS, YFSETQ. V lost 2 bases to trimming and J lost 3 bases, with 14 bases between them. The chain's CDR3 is CASSLQGAGDTGELFF. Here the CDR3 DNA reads TGCGCCAGCAGCTTACAAGGGGCCGGGGACACCGGGGAGCTGTTTTTT.

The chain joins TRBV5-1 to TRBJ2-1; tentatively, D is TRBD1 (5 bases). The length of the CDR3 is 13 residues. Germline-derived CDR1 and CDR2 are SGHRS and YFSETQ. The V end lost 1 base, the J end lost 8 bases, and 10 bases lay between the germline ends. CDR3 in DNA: TGCGCCAGCAGCTTGTCAGGGTGGGATGAGCAGTTCTTC. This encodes CASSLSGWDEQFF.

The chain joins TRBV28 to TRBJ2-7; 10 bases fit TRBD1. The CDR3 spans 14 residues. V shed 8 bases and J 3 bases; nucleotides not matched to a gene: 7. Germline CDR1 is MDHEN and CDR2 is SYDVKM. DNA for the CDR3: TGTGCCAGCGAGACCGGGACAGGGGTCTACGAGCAGTACTTC. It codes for CASETGTGVYEQYF.

This CDR3 is CASSLESGKSQPQHF. The CDR3, as DNA: TGTGCCAGCAGCTTAGAGTCCGGGAAGAGCCAGCCCCAGCATTTT. The chain has TRBV7-6 and TRBJ1-5; D gene ambiguous. The CDR3 runs to 15 residues. V shed 1 base and J shed 7 bases, with 14 bases lying between them. CDR1 SGHVS and CDR2 FNYEAQ come from the germline V gene.

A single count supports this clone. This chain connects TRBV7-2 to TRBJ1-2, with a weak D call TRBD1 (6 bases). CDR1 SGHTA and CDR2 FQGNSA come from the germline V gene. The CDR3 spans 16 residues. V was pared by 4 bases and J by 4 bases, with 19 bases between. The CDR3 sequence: CASSWKGVESGYGYTF. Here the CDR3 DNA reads TGTGCCAGCAGCTGGAAGGGGGTAGAGAGTGGCTATGGCTACACCTTC.

The CDR3: CASEASGETDTQYF. The CDR3 nucleotides read TGCGCCAGCGAGGCTAGCGGGGAGACAGATACGCAGTATTTT. V usage is TRBV4-1 and J usage is TRBJ2-3; TRBD2 agrees at 9 bases. Germline V gives CDR1 MGHRA, CDR2 YSYEKL. The CDR3 extends over 14 amino acids. Trimming cost V 8 bases and J 3 bases; bases outside gene matches: 6.

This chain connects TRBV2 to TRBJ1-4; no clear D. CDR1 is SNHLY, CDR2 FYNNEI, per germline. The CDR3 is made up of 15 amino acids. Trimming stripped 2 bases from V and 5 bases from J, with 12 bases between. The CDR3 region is CASSENGRRNEKLFF. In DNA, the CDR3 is TGTGCCAGCAGTGAAAATGGGCGGCGCAATGAAAAACTGTTTTTT.

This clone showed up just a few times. CDR3 nucleotides: TGTGCCAGCAGACCGGCAGATAGCAATCAGCCCCAGCATTTT. Protein sequence: CASRPADSNQPQHF. J is TRBJ1-5 and V is TRBV27; D is unclear. The CDR3 covers 14 residues. The germline V and J ends were trimmed by 6 bases and 0 bases, with 9 bases remaining between them. The germline gives CDR1 MNHEY, CDR2 SMNVEV (reference sequence).

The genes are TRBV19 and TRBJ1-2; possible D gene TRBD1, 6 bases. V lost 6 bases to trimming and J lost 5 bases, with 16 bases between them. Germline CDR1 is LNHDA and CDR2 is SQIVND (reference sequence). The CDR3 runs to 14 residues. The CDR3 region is CASSIGGPSYGYTF. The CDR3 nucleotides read TGTGCCAGTAGCATCGGGGGGCCTTCGTATGGCTACACCTTC.

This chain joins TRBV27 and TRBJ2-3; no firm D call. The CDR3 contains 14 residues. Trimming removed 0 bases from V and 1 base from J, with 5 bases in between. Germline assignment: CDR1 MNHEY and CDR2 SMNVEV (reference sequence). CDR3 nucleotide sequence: TGTGCCAGCAGTTTATCCACCGGCACAGATACGCAGTATTTT. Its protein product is CASSLSTGTDTQYF.

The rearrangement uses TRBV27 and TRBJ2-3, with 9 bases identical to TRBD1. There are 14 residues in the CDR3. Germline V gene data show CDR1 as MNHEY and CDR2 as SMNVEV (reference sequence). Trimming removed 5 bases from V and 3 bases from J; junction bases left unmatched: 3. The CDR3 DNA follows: TGTGCCAGCAGTAAACAGGGGGCTACAGATACGCAGTATTTT. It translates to CASSKQGATDTQYF.

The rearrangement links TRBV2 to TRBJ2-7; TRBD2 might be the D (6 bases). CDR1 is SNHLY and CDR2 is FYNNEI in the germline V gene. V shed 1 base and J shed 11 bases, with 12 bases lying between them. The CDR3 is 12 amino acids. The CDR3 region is CASSEGWRGKYF. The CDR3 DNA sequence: TGTGCCAGCAGTGAAGGGTGGCGGGGAAAGTACTTC. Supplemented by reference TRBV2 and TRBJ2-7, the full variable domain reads EPEVTQTPSHQVTQMGQEVILRCVPISNHLYFYWYRQILGQKVEFLVSFYNNEISEKSEIFDDQFSVERPDGSNFTLKIRSTKLEDSAMYFCASSEGWRGKYFGPGTRLTVT.

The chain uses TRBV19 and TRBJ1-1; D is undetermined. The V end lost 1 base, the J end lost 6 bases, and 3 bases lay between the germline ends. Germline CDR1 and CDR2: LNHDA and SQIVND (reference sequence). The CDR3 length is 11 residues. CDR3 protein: CASSIVAEAFF. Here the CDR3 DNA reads TGTGCCAGTAGTATAGTGGCTGAAGCTTTCTTT.

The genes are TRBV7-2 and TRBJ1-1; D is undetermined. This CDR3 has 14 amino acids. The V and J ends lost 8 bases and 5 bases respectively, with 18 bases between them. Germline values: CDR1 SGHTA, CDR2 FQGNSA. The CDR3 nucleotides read TGTGCCAGCGGAGGACCGACCAGAGGGACTGAAGCTTTCTTT. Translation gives CASGGPTRGTEAFF.

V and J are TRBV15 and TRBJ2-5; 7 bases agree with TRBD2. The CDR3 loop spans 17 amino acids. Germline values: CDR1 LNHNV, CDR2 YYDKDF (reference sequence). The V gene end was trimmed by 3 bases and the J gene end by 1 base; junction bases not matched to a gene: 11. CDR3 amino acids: CATSRPTSTGGQETQYF. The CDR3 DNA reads TGTGCCACCAGCAGGCCGACCAGCACGGGGGGCCAAGAGACCCAGTACTTC.

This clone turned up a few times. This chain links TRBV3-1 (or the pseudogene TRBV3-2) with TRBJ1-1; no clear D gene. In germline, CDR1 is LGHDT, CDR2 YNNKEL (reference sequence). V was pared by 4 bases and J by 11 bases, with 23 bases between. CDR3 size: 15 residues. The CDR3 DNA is TGTGCCAGCAGCCCGAAGATGGAGAGGGCGGGTTCGGCTTTCTTT. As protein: CASSPKMERAGSAFF.